The 23 T cell receptor beta chains reported below all come from one sample, sequenced in a study of CD8 T cells in ankylosing spondylitis. Each CDR3 protein gets one entry after TCRdb re-called the 5' RACE reads with MiXCR. The sample has about 300,000 distinct CDR3 sequences; more than 9% are singletons. Specimen: blood, either unsorted or a sorted T cell fraction (not recorded which). These receptors all stem from a female donor with ankylosing spondylitis or in good health (not recorded which).

The sample holds many counts of this clonotype. The J gene is TRBJ1-1, the V gene TRBV3-1; no clear D. Germline values: CDR1 LGHDT, CDR2 YNNKEL (reference sequence). Trimming pared 4 bases from V and 0 bases from J, leaving 6 bases between. The CDR3 is 13 residues long. DNA of the CDR3: TGTGCCAGCAGCCCCTCGATGAACACTGAAGCTTTCTTT. Translated, it gives CASSPSMNTEAFF. Filled out from reference TRBV3-1 and TRBJ1-1, the complete variable domain reads DTAVSQTPKYLVTQMGNDKSIKCEQNLGHDTMYWYKQDSKKFLKIMFSYNNKELIINETVPNRFSPKSPDKAHLNLHINSLELGDSAVYFCASSPSMNTEAFFGQGTRLTVV.

The rearrangement uses TRBV7-2 and TRBJ2-3, with a weak D call TRBD2 (6 bases). The CDR3 is 14 residues long. Germline CDR1 reads SGHTA; CDR2 reads FQGNSA. Deletions cut 8 bases from V and 1 base from J, with 13 bases between. CDR3 nucleotide sequence: TGTGCCAGCGGCACGGGAGCTGGCACAGATACGCAGTATTTT. This gives the protein CASGTGAGTDTQYF.

This clonotype was seen ten or more times. The genes are TRBV5-4 and TRBJ1-4; D possibly corresponds to TRBD1 (5 bases). V lost 0 bases and J lost 8, with 11 bases in between. The length of the CDR3 is 14 residues. Per germline, CDR1 SGHNT and CDR2 YYREEE (reference sequence). CDR3 in DNA: TGTGCCAGCAGCTTGGACCAGGGAGGGGAAAAACTGTTTTTT. Its translation: CASSLDQGGEKLFF.

This clonotype was seen a single time. An end of the junction does not agree with germline; a read error may underlie this. The chain recombines TRBV11-2 with TRBJ2-3; no clear D. Germline V gene sequence: CDR1 SGHAT, CDR2 FQNNGV. The CDR3 runs 14 residues. The CDR3, as DNA: TGTGCCAGCAGCTTAGGCCAGTTCACAGATAGGCAGTATTTT. Translated, it gives CASSLGQFTDRQYF.

The V gene is TRBV3-1, the J gene TRBJ2-5, with D uncertain. Germline CDR1 LGHDT, CDR2 YNNKEL (reference sequence). This CDR3 has 12 residues. V gave up 1 base and J gave up 5 bases, with 5 bases separating them. As DNA, the CDR3 is TGTGCCAGCAGCCAAGCGGGCGAGACCCAGTACTTC. It codes for CASSQAGETQYF.

This chain links TRBV6-2 or TRBV6-3 with TRBJ1-5, with TRBD1 matching 8 bases. The germline CDR1 and CDR2 sequences are MNHEY and SVGEGT. V was clipped by 6 bases and J by 2 bases; unmatched bases: 21. The CDR3 is 20 amino acids. This CDR3 reads CASSAHRGSRERWGNQPQHF. The CDR3, as DNA: TGTGCCAGCAGCGCCCACAGGGGGTCTCGGGAGAGATGGGGCAATCAGCCCCAGCATTTT.

Ten or more counts support this clonotype. CDR3 coding DNA: TGCAGTGCTCATGAGGGAACTGAAGCTTTCTTT. This gives the protein CSAHEGTEAFF. This rearrangement joins TRBV20-1 to TRBJ1-1, with D hard to call. Germline CDR1 DFQATT, CDR2 SNEGSKA (reference sequence). The CDR3 runs 11 residues. Trimming removed 5 bases at V and 5 bases at J, with 9 bases between.

The chain has TRBV15 and TRBJ1-3; D unresolved. Germline CDR1 and CDR2: LNHNV and YYDKDF (reference sequence). The germline V and J ends were trimmed by 0 bases and 3 bases, with 12 bases remaining between them. The CDR3 spans 16 residues. The DNA of the CDR3 is TGTGCCACCAGCAGAGACGGATTACGGAGTGGAAACACCATATATTTT. Translated: CATSRDGLRSGNTIYF.

This clonotype has at least ten counts. The chain has TRBV20-1 and TRBJ2-1; 10 bases match TRBD2. The CDR3 spans 17 residues. V lost 0 bases and J lost 2; bases outside the gene matches: 7. The germline V gene has CDR1 DFQATT and CDR2 SNEGSKA (reference sequence). CDR3 region: CSARDTSGGATYNEQFF. The DNA of the CDR3 is TGCAGTGCTAGAGATACCAGCGGGGGGGCAACCTACAATGAGCAGTTCTTC.

This clonotype was observed at least ten times. The chain joins TRBV11-2 to TRBJ2-1, with D possibly being TRBD2 (5 bases). This CDR3 comprises 16 residues. With 1 base removed from V and 4 bases from J, the gap between germline ends came to 14 bases. CDR1 is SGHAT, CDR2 FQNNGV, per germline. The CDR3 coding sequence is TGTGCCAGCAGCTTAGTCGAGGGTGGGGATTACAATGAGCAGTTCTTC. Protein: CASSLVEGGDYNEQFF.

This clonotype has a count of ten or more. The chain links TRBV20-1 to TRBJ2-2, with 13 positions matching TRBD2. The CDR3 covers 17 residues. Germline V CDR1 and CDR2: DFQATT, SNEGSKA (reference sequence). Trimming cost V 0 bases and J 2 bases; bases outside gene matches: 3. The CDR3 sequence is CSAREGTSGVNTGELFF. The CDR3 DNA sequence: TGCAGTGCTAGAGAAGGGACTAGCGGGGTCAACACCGGGGAGCTGTTTTTT.

This clonotype came up many times. V is TRBV5-1 and J is TRBJ2-5; TRBD1 is a possible D gene (5 bases). The V gene lost 1 base and the J gene lost 4 bases, with 14 bases spanning the gap. From germline, CDR1 is SGHRS and CDR2 YFSETQ. The CDR3 covers 15 residues. The CDR3 DNA is TGCGCCAGCAGCTTGAAGGGGTCGGGTGGAGAGACCCAGTACTTC. Its protein product is CASSLKGSGGETQYF.

Comments on this clonotype: A read error may explain this, as a much larger clone is one base away. The J gene is TRBJ2-1, the V gene TRBV5-1; 9 nucleotides align to TRBD2. CDR3 size: 17 residues. CDR1 SGHRS and CDR2 YFSETQ come from the germline V gene. The CDR3 region has the DNA TGCGCCAGCAGCTTGGTAGTTAGCGGGAGCGTCGGTTGGGAGCAGCTCTTC. Protein product: CASSLVVSGSVGWEQLF.

The J gene is TRBJ2-7, the V gene TRBV2, with no clear D. The CDR3 contains 12 residues. Germline values: CDR1 SNHLY, CDR2 FYNNEI. V gave up 2 bases and J gave up 2 bases, with 4 bases separating them. The CDR3 DNA reads as TGTGCCAGCAGTGAACCGCCCTACGAGCAGTACTTC. The encoded protein is CASSEPPYEQYF.

This clonotype was recorded many times. The rearrangement joins TRBV10-3 to TRBJ2-3; tentatively, D is TRBD1 (5 bases). CDR1 ENHRY and CDR2 SYGVKD come from the germline V gene. V was trimmed by 3 bases and J by 1 base, leaving 11 bases between them. The CDR3 has 15 amino acids. The CDR3 region has the DNA TGTGCCATCAGTGATGGTCCAGGGCGCACAGATACGCAGTATTTT. This codes for CAISDGPGRTDTQYF.

This clonotype was counted between two and nine times. The chain recombines TRBV6-5 with TRBJ1-5, with 9 positions matching TRBD1. The ends lost 2 bases at V and 4 bases at J; junction bases unmatched: 3. Germline V gene data show CDR1 as MNHEY and CDR2 as SVGAGI. This CDR3 region has 15 residues. The CDR3 DNA reads as TGTGCCAGCAGTTACGTGGGACAGGGAAATCAGCCCCAGCATTTT. This gives the protein CASSYVGQGNQPQHF.

This clonotype was detected ten times or more. The chain links TRBV10-3 to TRBJ1-1; D is unresolved. This CDR3 is 14 amino acids long. The V and J ends lost 7 bases and 1 base respectively, with 13 bases between them. CDR1 and CDR2 (germline): ENHRY, SYGVKD. The CDR3 region is CAITRGDQNTEAFF. The CDR3, as DNA: TGTGCCATCACCAGAGGCGACCAGAACACTGAAGCTTTCTTT.

This clonotype has ten or more counts. The genes are TRBV5-6 and TRBJ2-5; TRBD1 aligns across 10 bases. Trimming at V came to 5 bases and at J to 2 bases, leaving 9 bases not matched to a gene. Germline CDR1 reads SGHDT; CDR2 reads YYEEEE. The CDR3 runs 16 residues. The CDR3 DNA reads TGTGCCAGCAGAAAGTGGGACAGGGGCGAACAAGAGACCCAGTACTTC. This sequence encodes CASRKWDRGEQETQYF.

The chain links TRBV10-1 to TRBJ2-2; TRBD2 is a possible D gene (6 bases). From germline, CDR1 is WNHNN and CDR2 SYGVQD (reference sequence). The CDR3 extends over 14 amino acids. The germline V and J ends were trimmed by 4 bases and 7 bases, with 13 bases remaining between them. DNA for the CDR3: TGCGCCAGCAGTGGCAGGAGGGCCGTCGGGGAGCTGTTTTTT. Translating gives CASSGRRAVGELFF.

J is TRBJ2-3 and V is TRBV15, with D possibly matching TRBD2 (5 bases). CDR3 length: 15 amino acids. The V end was cut by 1 base, the J end by 4 bases, with 12 bases between. The germline CDR1 and CDR2 sequences are LNHNV and YYDKDF (reference sequence). The CDR3 DNA sequence: TGTGCCACCAGCAGAGTTGGGCAGGAGGCAGATACGCAGTATTTT. It translates to CATSRVGQEADTQYF.

On this clonotype itself: A read error is possible here, since a much larger clone lies one base away. V is TRBV7-8 and J is TRBJ1-2, with TRBD1 as a possible D gene (5 bases). The CDR3 is 17 residues long. The germline V gene encodes CDR1 SGHVS and CDR2 FQNEAQ. In DNA form, the CDR3 reads TGTGCCAGCAGCTTAGCTCCAGTAGGGGTATTGAACTATGGCTACCCCTTC. Translated: CASSLAPVGVLNYGYPF.

This clonotype was seen at least ten times. In DNA form, the CDR3 reads TGTGCCATCAGTGATAGCTGGGGTATAGTAAACATTCAGTACTTC. Translated, it gives CAISDSWGIVNIQYF. This chain joins TRBV10-3 and TRBJ2-4, with D unclear. CDR3 length: 15 residues. Germline assignment: CDR1 ENHRY and CDR2 SYGVKD. Deletions cut 3 bases from V and 6 bases from J, with 15 bases between.

This clonotype was seen many times. The J gene is TRBJ1-5, the V gene TRBV4-1; D remains ambiguous. V shed 0 bases and J shed 7 bases, with 7 bases lying between them. Per germline, CDR1 MGHRA and CDR2 YSYEKL. CDR3 length: 13 residues. This chain's CDR3 is CASSQELGQPQHF. The CDR3 bases are TGCGCCAGCAGCCAAGAGTTGGGCCAGCCCCAGCATTTT.